The clone carrying this T cell receptor beta chain was seen a few times. As yet, its antigen is unknown. These data are taken from a study of shared clonotypes between healthy human individuals. The study's findings and limits: Non-shared clonotypes showed lower generation probabilities than clonotypes common to all four donors.

V gave up 1 base and J gave up 4 bases, with 11 bases separating them. The CDR3 sequence is 16 residues long. Germline V CDR1 and CDR2: MGHRA, YSYEKL. Subsets obtained from CD4+ cells comprised CD45RA+ naive and CD45RA-negative memory cells. The deep-level immunoSEQ assay was used. For each subset, genomic DNA was distributed in equal portions over several immunoSEQ plates. TCRdb's copy holds only in-frame clones and misses some; the assay was immunoSEQ multiplex PCR. This repertoire shows about 1.1 million clones, 75% to 80% found once; its top ten account for about 0.52%. The sequenced sample consisted of memory CD4+ T cells from PBMCs. The subset: CD45RA-negative fraction. This TCR was sampled from a man aged 18 to 35 in good health. Some clones in this sample may be carry-over from other donors' samples. This rearrangement joins TRBV4-1 to TRBJ2-6, with D perhaps matching TRBD1 (5 bases). The DNA of the CDR3 is TGCGCCAGCAGCCAAGGAAGGGGTGCCGGGGCCAACGTCCTGACTTTC. This sequence encodes CASSQGRGAGANVLTF.